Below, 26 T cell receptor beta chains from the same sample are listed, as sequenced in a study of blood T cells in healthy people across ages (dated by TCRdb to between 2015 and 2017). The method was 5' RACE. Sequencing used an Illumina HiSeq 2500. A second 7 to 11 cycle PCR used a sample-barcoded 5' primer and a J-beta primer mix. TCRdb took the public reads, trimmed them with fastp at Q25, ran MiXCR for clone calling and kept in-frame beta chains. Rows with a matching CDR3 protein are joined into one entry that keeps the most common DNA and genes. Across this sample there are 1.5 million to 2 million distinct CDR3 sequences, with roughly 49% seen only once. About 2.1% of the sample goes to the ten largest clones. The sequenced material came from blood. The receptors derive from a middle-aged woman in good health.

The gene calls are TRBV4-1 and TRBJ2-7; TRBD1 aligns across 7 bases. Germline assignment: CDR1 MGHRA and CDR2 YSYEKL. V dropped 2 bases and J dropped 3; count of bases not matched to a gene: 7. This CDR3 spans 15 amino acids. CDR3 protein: CASSQLQSGGYEQYF. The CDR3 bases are TGCGCCAGCAGCCAATTGCAGTCAGGGGGCTACGAGCAGTACTTC.

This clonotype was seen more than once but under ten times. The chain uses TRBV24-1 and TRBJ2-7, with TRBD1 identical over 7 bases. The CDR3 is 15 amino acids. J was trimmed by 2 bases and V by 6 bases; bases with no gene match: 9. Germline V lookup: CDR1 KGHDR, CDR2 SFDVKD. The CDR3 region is CATSSNRDRAYEQYF. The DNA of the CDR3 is TGTGCCACCAGTTCGAACCGGGACAGAGCCTACGAGCAGTACTTC.

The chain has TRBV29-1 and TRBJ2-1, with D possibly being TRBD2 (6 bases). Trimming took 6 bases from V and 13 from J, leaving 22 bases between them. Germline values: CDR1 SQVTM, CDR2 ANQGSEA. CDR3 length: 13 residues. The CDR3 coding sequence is TGCAGCGTGGCGACGGGAGCCCGAGAGACCCAGTTCTTC. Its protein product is CSVATGARETQFF.

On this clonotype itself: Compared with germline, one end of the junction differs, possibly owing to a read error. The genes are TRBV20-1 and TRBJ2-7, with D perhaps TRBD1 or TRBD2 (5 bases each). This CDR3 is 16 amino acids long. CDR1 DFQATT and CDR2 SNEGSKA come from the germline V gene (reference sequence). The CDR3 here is CSAGDSRAGFGYEQYF. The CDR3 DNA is TGCAGTGCTGGAGATTCGAGGGCAGGGTTTGGATACGAGCAGTACTTC.

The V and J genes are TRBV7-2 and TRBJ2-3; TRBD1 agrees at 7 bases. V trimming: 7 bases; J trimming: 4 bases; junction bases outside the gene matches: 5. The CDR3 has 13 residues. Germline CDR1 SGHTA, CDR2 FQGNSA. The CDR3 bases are TGTGCCAGCACTACAGGGGTAGCAGATACGCAGTATTTT. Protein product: CASTTGVADTQYF.

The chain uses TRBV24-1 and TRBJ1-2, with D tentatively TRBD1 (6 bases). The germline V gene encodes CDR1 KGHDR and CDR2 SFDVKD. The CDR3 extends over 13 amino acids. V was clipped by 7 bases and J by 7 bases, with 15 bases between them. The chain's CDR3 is CATSEGGEGGYTF. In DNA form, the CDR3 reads TGTGCCACCAGCGAAGGGGGTGAAGGTGGCTACACCTTC.

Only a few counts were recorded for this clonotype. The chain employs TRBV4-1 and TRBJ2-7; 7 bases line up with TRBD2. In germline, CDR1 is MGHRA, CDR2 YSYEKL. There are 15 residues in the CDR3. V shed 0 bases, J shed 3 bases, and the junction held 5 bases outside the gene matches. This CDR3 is CASSQDFGGYYEQYF. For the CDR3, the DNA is TGCGCCAGCAGCCAAGATTTCGGGGGGTACTACGAGCAGTACTTC.

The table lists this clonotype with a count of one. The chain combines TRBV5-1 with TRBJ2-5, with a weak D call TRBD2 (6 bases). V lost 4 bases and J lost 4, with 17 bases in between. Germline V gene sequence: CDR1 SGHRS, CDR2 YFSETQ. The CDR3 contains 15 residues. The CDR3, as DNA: TGCGCCAGCAGCCGGCGGGGAGAGGGGCGAGAGACCCAGTACTTC. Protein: CASSRRGEGRETQYF.

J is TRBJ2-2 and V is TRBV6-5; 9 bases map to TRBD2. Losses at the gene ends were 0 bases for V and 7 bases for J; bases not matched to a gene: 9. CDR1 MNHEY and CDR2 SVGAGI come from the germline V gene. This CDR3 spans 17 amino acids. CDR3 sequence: CASSYSPGLAGRGELFF. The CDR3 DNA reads TGTGCCAGCAGTTACTCCCCCGGGCTAGCGGGGCGCGGGGAGCTGTTTTTT.

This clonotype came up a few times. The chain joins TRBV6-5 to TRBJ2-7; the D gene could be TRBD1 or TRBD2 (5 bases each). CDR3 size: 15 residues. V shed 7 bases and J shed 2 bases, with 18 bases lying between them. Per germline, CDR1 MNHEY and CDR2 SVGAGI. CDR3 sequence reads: CASITRRDGTYEQYF. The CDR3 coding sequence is TGTGCCAGCATCACGAGAAGGGACGGAACCTACGAGCAGTACTTC.

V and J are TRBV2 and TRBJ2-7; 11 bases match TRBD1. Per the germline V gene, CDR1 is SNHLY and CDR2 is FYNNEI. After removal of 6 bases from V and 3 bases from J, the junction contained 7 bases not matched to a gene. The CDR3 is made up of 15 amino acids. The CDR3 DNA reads TGTGCCAGCAGCAACCCGGGACAGGGGGACTACGAGCAGTACTTC. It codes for CASSNPGQGDYEQYF.

CDR3 sequence reads: CASSGQGVDSEQFF. The CDR3, as DNA: TGTGCCAGCAGCGGGCAGGGGGTAGACAGTGAGCAGTTCTTC. The chain links TRBV11-2 to TRBJ2-1; TRBD1 agrees at 7 bases. The CDR3 totals 14 residues. Germline V gene sequence: CDR1 SGHAT, CDR2 FQNNGV. V dropped 5 bases and J dropped 9; count of bases not matched to a gene: 10.

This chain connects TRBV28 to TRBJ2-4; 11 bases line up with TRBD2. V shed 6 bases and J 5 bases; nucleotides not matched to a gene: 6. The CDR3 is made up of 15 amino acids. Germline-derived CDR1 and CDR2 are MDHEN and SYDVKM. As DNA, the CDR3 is TGTGCCAGCAGCCCCCTAGCGGGGGGTCAAAACATTCAGTACTTC. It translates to CASSPLAGGQNIQYF.

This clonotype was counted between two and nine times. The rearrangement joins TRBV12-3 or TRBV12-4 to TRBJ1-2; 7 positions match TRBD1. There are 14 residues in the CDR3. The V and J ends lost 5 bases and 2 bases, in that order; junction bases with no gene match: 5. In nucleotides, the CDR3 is TGTGCCAGCAGTAGACAGGGTGTAAACTATGGCTACACCTTC. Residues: CASSRQGVNYGYTF.

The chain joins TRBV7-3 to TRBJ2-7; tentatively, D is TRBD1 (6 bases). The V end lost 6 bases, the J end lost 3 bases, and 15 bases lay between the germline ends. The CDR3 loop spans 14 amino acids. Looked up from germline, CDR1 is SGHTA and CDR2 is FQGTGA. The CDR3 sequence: CASRLTGRDYEQYF. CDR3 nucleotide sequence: TGTGCCAGCAGATTGACAGGTCGTGACTACGAGCAGTACTTC.

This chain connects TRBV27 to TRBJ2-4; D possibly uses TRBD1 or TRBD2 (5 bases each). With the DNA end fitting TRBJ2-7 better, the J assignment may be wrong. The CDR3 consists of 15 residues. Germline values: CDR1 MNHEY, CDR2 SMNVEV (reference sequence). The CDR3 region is CASRGGTLLSGEQYF. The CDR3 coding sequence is TGTGCCAGCAGGGGTGGGACCCTTTTGTCGGGCGAGCAGTACTTC.

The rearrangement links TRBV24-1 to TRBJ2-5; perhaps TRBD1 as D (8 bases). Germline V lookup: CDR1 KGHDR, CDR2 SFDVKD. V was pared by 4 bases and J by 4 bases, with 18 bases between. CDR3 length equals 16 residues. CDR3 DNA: TGTGCCACCAGTGAAGATACAGGGGGGGTGTTAGAGACCCAGTACTTC. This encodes CATSEDTGGVLETQYF.

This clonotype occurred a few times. The CDR3 region is CASSYGGARNEQFF. DNA of the CDR3: TGTGCCAGCAGTTACGGGGGGGCTCGGAATGAGCAGTTCTTC. The chain couples TRBV6-5 to TRBJ2-1; D might be TRBD2 (7 bases). V lost 2 bases to trimming and J lost 7 bases, with 12 bases between them. The CDR3 runs 14 residues. Germline V gene lookup returns CDR1 MNHEY and CDR2 SVGAGI.

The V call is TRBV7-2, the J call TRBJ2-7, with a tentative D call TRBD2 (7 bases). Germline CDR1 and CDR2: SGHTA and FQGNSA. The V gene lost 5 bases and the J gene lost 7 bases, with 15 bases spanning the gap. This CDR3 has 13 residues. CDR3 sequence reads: CASSSRGLQEQYF. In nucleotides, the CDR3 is TGTGCCAGCAGCAGCAGGGGACTACAGGAGCAGTACTTC.

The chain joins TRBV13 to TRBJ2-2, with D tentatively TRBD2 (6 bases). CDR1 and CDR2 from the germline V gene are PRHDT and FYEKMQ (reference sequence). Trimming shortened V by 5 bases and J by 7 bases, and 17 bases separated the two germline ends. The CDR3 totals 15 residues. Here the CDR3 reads CASSQGPSAGGELFF. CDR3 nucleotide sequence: TGTGCCAGCAGCCAAGGACCTAGCGCTGGCGGGGAGCTGTTTTTT.

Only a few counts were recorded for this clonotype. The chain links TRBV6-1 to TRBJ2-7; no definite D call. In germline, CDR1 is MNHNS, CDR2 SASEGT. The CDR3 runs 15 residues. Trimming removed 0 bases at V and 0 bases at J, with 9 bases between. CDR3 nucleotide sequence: TGTGCCAGCAGTGAAGCCCCGTTGAGCTCCTACGAGCAGTACTTC. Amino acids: CASSEAPLSSYEQYF.

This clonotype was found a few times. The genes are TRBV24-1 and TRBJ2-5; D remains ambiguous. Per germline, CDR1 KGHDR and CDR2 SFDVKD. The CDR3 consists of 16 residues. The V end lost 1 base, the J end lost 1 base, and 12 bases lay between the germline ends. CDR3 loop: CATSDLGQNLQETQYF. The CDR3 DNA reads TGTGCCACCAGTGATTTAGGGCAAAACCTCCAAGAGACCCAGTACTTC.

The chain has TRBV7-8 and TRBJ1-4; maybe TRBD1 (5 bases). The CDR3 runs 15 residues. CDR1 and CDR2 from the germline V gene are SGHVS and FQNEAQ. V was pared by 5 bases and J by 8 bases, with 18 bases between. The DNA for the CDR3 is TGTGCCAGCAGCCCTACACTGGCAGGGTCCGAAAAACTGTTTTTT. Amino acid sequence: CASSPTLAGSEKLFF.

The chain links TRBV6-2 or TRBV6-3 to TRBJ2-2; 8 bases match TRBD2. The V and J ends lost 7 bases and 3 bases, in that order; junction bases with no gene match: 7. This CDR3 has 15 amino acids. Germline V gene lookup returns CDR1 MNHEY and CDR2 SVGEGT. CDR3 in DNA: TGTGCCAGCACCTATAGCGGGACCTACACCGGGGAGCTGTTTTTT. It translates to CASTYSGTYTGELFF.

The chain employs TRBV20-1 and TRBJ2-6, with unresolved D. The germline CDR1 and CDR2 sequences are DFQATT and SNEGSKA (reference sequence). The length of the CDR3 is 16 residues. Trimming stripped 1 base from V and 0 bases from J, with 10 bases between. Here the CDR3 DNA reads TGCAGTGCTAGAGTCGGCGGCAGCTCTGGGGCCAACGTCCTGACTTTC. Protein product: CSARVGGSSGANVLTF.

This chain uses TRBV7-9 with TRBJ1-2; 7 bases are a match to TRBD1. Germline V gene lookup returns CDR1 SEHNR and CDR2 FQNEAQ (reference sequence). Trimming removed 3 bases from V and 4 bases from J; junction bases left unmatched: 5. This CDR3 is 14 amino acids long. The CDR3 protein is CASSFPTGRYGYTF. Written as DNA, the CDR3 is TGTGCCAGCAGCTTCCCGACAGGGCGCTATGGCTACACCTTC. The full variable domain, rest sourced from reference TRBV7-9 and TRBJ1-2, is DTGVSQNPRHKITKRGQNVTFRCDPISEHNRLYWYRQTLGQGPEFLTYFQNEAQLEKSRLLSDRFSAERPKGSFSTLEIQRTEQGDSAMYLCASSFPTGRYGYTFGSGTRLTVV.